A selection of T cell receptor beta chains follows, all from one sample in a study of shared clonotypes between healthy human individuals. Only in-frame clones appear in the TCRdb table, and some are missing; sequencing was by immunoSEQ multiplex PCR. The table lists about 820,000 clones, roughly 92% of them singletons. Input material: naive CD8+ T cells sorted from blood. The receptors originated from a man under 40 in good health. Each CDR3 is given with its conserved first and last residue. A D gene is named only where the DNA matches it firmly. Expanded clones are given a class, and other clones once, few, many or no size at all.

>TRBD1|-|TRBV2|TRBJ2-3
TGTGCCAACCAGGGGGCCCCTAGCACAGATACGCAGTATTTT
CANQGAPSTDTQYF
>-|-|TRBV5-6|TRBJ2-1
TGTGCCAGCAGCTTGTTGAGGTTTGCGAATGAGCAGTTCTTC
CASSLLRFANEQFF
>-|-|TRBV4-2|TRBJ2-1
TGTGCCAGCAGCCCCGAATCAATTTCCACTAGGTTGCAGTTCTTC
CASSPESISTRLQFF
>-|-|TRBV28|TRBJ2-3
TGTGCCAGCAGTCTTCGGGGGGCGCGTGGCACAGATACGCAGTATTTT
CASSLRGARGTDTQYF
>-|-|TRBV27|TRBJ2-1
TGTGCCAGCAGTCAAATAGGGGATGAGCAGTTCTTC
CASSQIGDEQFF
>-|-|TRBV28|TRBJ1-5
TGTGCCAGCAGTTTGACTGGGGGGCGCGAACCCTACGTGGGCAATCAGCCCCAGCATTTT
CASSLTGGREPYVGNQPQHF
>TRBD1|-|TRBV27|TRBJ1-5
TGTGCCAGCAGGACAGGGTTAGGCAATCAGCCCCAGCATTTT
CASRTGLGNQPQHF
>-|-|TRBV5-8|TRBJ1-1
TGTGCCAGCAGCTTGGGGTTGGGAATGAACACTGAAGCTTTCTTT
CASSLGLGMNTEAFF
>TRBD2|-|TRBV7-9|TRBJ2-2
TGTGCCAGCAGACTAGGGACTAGCGGAAAAGGCGGGGAGCTGTTTTTT
CASRLGTSGKGGELFF
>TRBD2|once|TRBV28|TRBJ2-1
TGTGCCAGCAGTTCTAGCGGGAGGGCGGGCAATGAGCAGTTCTTC
CASSSSGRAGNEQFF
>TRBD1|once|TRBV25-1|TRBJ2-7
TGTGCCAGCAGTGAGACAGGGTCTTTCGAGCAGTACTTC
CASSETGSFEQYF
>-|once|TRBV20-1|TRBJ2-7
TGCAGTGCTAGATTTGAAAACGAGCAGTACTTC
CSARFENEQYF
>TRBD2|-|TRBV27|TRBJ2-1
TGTGCCAGCAGTTTAAACGGTTGGCGGGAGGTCTACAATGAGCAGTTCTTC
CASSLNGWREVYNEQFF
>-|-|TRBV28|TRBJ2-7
TGTGCCAGCACCCACCTGGTTTTGGGAAACTCCTACGAGCAGTACTTC
CASTHLVLGNSYEQYF
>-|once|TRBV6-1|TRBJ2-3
TGTGCCAGCAGTGCCTGGGGGGGCAGGACAGATACGCAGTATTTT
CASSAWGGRTDTQYF
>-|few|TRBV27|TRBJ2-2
TGTGCCAGCAGTTACGGGAGCGGTACCGGGGAGCTGTTTTTT
CASSYGSGTGELFF
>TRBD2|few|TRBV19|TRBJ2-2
TGTGCCAGTAGTATATCGGGAGGTGCGGAGCTGTTTTTT
CASSISGGAELFF
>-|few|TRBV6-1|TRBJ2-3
TGTGCCAGCAGGATTACAGATACGCAGTATTTT
CASRITDTQYF
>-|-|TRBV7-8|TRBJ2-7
TGTGCCAGCAGCTCGGAGATACGGACCTACGAGCAGTACTTC
CASSSEIRTYEQYF
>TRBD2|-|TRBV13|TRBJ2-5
TGTGCCAGCAGCTTAGGTCGGTCGGGAGGGTTGGGCGAGACCCAGTACTTC
CASSLGRSGGLGETQYF
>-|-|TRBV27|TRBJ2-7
TGTGCCAGCAGTTTAGGGTGGGGAGCCCTTAGGCAGTACTTC
CASSLGWGALRQYF
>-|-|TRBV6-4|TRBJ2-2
TGTGCCAGCAGTGAAGAGTATTTCAACACCGGGGAGCTGTTTTTT
CASSEEYFNTGELFF
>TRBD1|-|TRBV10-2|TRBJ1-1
TGCGCCAGCGGTGTACGGGACAGGAACACTGAAGCTTTCTTT
CASGVRDRNTEAFF
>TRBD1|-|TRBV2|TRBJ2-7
TGTGCCAGCAGTGAAGGGACAGGGGCCCTCTACGAGCAGTACTTC
CASSEGTGALYEQYF
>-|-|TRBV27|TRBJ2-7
TGTGCCAGCAGTTTAGTTAACAGGTACTACGAGCAGTACTTC
CASSLVNRYYEQYF
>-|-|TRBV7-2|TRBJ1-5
TGTGCCAGCAGCTTAGCTCTGGGGAATCAGCCCCAGCATTTT
CASSLALGNQPQHF
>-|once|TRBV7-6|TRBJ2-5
TGTGCCAGCAGCTTATCTGGTGTGGGCGATTTGCGAGAGACCCAGTACTTC
CASSLSGVGDLRETQYF
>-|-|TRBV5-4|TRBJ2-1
TGTGCCACCGGAACTTATGAGCAGTTCTTC
CATGTYEQFF
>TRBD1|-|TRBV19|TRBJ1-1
TGTGCCAGTAGTATAGGAACAGGGGGGACTGAAGCTTTCTTT
CASSIGTGGTEAFF
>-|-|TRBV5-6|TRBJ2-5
TGTGCCAGCAGCTTTAGGGCAGTTCCTGAACCGAACTTC
CASSFRAVPEPNF
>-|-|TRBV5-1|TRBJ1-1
TGCGCCAGCAGCCCGGGGCTGGCGAACACTGAAGCTTTCTTT
CASSPGLANTEAFF
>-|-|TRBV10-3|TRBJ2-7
TGTGCCATCAGTGAGTCTGGGGAGGGGGCTGGTCTCGAGCAGTACTTC
CAISESGEGAGLEQYF
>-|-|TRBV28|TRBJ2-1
TGTGCCAGCAGTCCTAGGAGCTCCTACAATGAGCAGTTCTTC
CASSPRSSYNEQFF
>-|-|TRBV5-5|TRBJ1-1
TGTGCCAGCAGCTTGGACGGGGTGGTCTGGGCCCCGAACACTGAAGCTTTCTTT
CASSLDGVVWAPNTEAFF
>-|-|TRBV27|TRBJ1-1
TGTGCCAGCCGACCAGGGAACACTGAAGCTTTCTTT
CASRPGNTEAFF
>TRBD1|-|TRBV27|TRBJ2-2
TGTGCCAGCAGTCTCTATAGGACAGGGAAGAGAATCGGGGAGCTGTTTTTT
CASSLYRTGKRIGELFF
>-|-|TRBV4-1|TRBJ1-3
TGCGCCAGCAGCTCAGACAGAACCTCTGGAAACACCATATATTTT
CASSSDRTSGNTIYF